These 9 T cell receptor beta chains were all obtained from the same sample, sequenced in a study of cytomegalovirus exposure and HLA in healthy donors. Vbeta (60) and Jbeta (13) primers were used in the PCR. TCRdb keeps only in-frame clones here, not all; method: immunoSEQ multiplex PCR. The sample shows over 120,000 clones, approximately 78% of them seen only once. Sequenced sample: PBMCs. The receptor set was obtained from a female donor in good health and CMV-seronegative.

The J gene is TRBJ1-2, the V gene TRBV27, with D possibly being TRBD1 (6 bases). The CDR3 spans 15 residues. Germline CDR1 reads MNHEY; CDR2 reads SMNVEV (reference sequence). Trimming took off 7 bases at V and 2 bases at J, with 17 bases between the two ends. CDR3 sequence: CASTPGAGENYGYTF. CDR3 DNA: TGTGCCAGCACTCCTGGGGCAGGGGAAAACTATGGCTACACCTTC.

This clone was counted once. This rearrangement joins TRBV6-7 to TRBJ1-3, with D unresolved. TRBV6-7 counts as an open reading frame of uncertain function. V was cut by 6 bases and J by 6 bases, with 18 bases left in between. This CDR3 is 15 amino acids long. As DNA, the CDR3 is TGTGCCAGCAGAGGAGGGTGGCAAGGAGAAAACACCATATATTTT. Translating it yields CASRGGWQGENTIYF.

The V gene is TRBV7-9, the J gene TRBJ1-2; no clear D. Germline V gene lookup returns CDR1 SEHNR and CDR2 FQNEAQ (reference sequence). V lost 4 bases to trimming and J lost 6 bases, with 15 bases between them. The CDR3 extends over 14 amino acids. CDR3 protein: CASSYMVTGDGYTF. The CDR3 DNA reads TGTGCCAGCAGCTATATGGTCACCGGGGATGGCTACACCTTC.

The chain links TRBV5-1 to TRBJ2-1; D remains unclear. Germline loops: CDR1 SGHRS, CDR2 YFSETQ. The CDR3 runs 15 residues. The V end lost 5 bases, the J end lost 6 bases, and 18 bases lay between the germline ends. CDR3 in amino acids: CASRSFRRGGNEQFF. The CDR3 DNA is TGCGCCAGCAGGAGTTTCCGGCGCGGTGGCAATGAGCAGTTCTTC.

J is TRBJ1-5 and V is TRBV30; a weak D match, TRBD1 (6 bases). CDR3 size: 14 residues. Trimming cost V 3 bases and J 1 base, with 10 bases left between them. Germline V gene lookup returns CDR1 GTSNPN and CDR2 SVGIG (reference sequence). The CDR3 here is CAWRGRGSNQPQHF. The CDR3 nucleotides read TGTGCCTGGAGAGGCAGGGGCAGCAATCAGCCCCAGCATTTT.

The chain carries TRBV6-1 and TRBJ2-3, with D possibly being TRBD2 (6 bases). CDR1 and CDR2 (germline): MNHNS, SASEGT. This CDR3 spans 15 amino acids. V was clipped by 6 bases and J by 3 bases, with 16 bases between them. CDR3 sequence: CASRPVGGSTDTQYF. The CDR3 DNA reads as TGTGCCAGCAGGCCCGTGGGGGGTTCGACAGATACGCAGTATTTT.

This chain connects TRBV30 to TRBJ2-5; D is uncertain. The DNA end is a closer match to TRBJ2-7, so the J assignment may be wrong. Per germline, CDR1 GTSNPN and CDR2 SVGIG (reference sequence). This CDR3 spans 12 amino acids. The CDR3 nucleotides are TGTGCCTGGAGTCCGTCAGGCTACGAGCAGTACTTC. Translating it yields CAWSPSGYEQYF.

The chain recombines TRBV9 with TRBJ2-3, with D perhaps matching TRBD2 (5 bases). Germline lookup yields CDR1 SGDLS and CDR2 YYNGEE. V lost 4 bases to trimming and J lost 6 bases, with 15 bases between them. This CDR3 region has 14 residues. CDR3 DNA sequence: TGTGCCAGCAGCCTGTTGGGTATAGCGGATACGCAGTATTTT. Its protein is CASSLLGIADTQYF.

This clone has more than one count but fewer than ten. One junction end disagrees with the germline gene, perhaps due to a read error. The CDR3 DNA reads as TGTGCCTGGAGTACCCGACAGGGTCCTAACTATGGCTACCCCTTC. Protein: CAWSTRQGPNYGYPF. The genes are TRBV30 and TRBJ1-2; TRBD1 agrees at 7 bases. Germline CDR1 is GTSNPN and CDR2 is SVGIG (reference sequence). This CDR3 spans 15 amino acids.